One and the same sample provided the 25 T cell receptor beta chains below, sequenced in a study of T cells in Graves' hyperthyroidism and ophthalmopathy (dated by TCRdb to between 2018 and 2021). Library generation was performed with multiplex PCR. Reads for this sample came from an Illumina HiSeq 2000. TCR beta CDR3 regions were amplified from RNA transcripts. For the first round of RT-PCR on the TCR CDR3, the HTBI primer set was used together with the Qiagen OneStep RT-PCR kit. TCRdb cleaned the public reads at Q25 with fastp, built clones with MiXCR and kept in-frame beta chains. Every entry covers one CDR3 protein and lists the most common genes and DNA from its rows. The sample table shows hundreds of thousands of distinct CDR3 sequences, and about 17% are seen once. The biggest ten clones account for 3% to 4% of the sample. Material for sequencing was blood. Every receptor here comes from a woman under 40 with Graves' hyperthyroidism.

In DNA, the CDR3 is TGTGCCAGCAGCTTTACAGGGTTTAGCACAGATACGCAGTATTTT. As protein: CASSFTGFSTDTQYF. The chain is built from TRBV7-3 and TRBJ2-3; D is possibly TRBD1 (6 bases). Trimming removed 3 bases from V and 0 bases from J, with 10 bases in between. There are 15 residues in the CDR3. The germline V gene encodes CDR1 SGHTA and CDR2 FQGTGA.

The sample holds a few counts of this clonotype. This chain links TRBV19 with TRBJ2-1, with 8 positions matching TRBD2. In germline, CDR1 is LNHDA, CDR2 SQIVND (reference sequence). The length of the CDR3 is 16 residues. V lost 3 bases, J lost 2 bases, and 6 bases stayed unmatched. CDR3 loop: CASSMGAGVPYNEQFF. CDR3 in DNA: TGTGCCAGTAGTATGGGAGCGGGAGTACCCTACAATGAGCAGTTCTTC.

This clonotype was counted only a few times. The chain uses TRBV18 and TRBJ1-1; the match to TRBD1 covers 7 bases. The CDR3 spans 14 residues. Unmatched junction bases numbered 5, after V lost 3 bases and J lost 4 bases. Germline CDR1 is KGHSH and CDR2 is LQKENI. DNA of the CDR3: TGTGCCAGCTCACCCCGGGACAGTGGCACTGAAGCTTTCTTT. It specifies CASSPRDSGTEAFF.

This clonotype was seen more than once but under ten times. The germline gene is not matched at one end of the junction; a read error may be the cause. The chain employs TRBV11-2 and TRBJ2-1; 10 nucleotides match TRBD2. This CDR3 spans 16 amino acids. CDR1 and CDR2 (germline): SGHAT, FQNNGV. CDR3 in DNA: TGTGTCAGCACGCGAATTGGACTAGCGGTTGACAATGAGCAGTTCTTC. Residues: CVSTRIGLAVDNEQFF.

This clonotype was observed many times. The chain is built from TRBV20-1 and TRBJ2-1; 13 nucleotides align to TRBD2. Germline assignment: CDR1 DFQATT and CDR2 SNEGSKA (reference sequence). With 5 bases clipped from V and 8 bases from J, the junction kept 18 bases outside the gene matches. CDR3 length: 18 residues. For the CDR3, the DNA is TGCAGTGCTTGGTCACTACTAGCGGGAGGGTTTGGTGGCGATGAGCAGTTCTTC. Translation: CSAWSLLAGGFGGDEQFF.

In its sample, this clonotype was seen many times. V gene TRBV6-6 combines with J gene TRBJ1-1, with D perhaps TRBD1 (6 bases). The germline V and J ends were trimmed by 0 bases and 1 base, with 21 bases remaining between them. Germline V gene data show CDR1 as MNHNY and CDR2 as SVGAGI (reference sequence). The CDR3 loop spans 19 amino acids. The chain's CDR3 is CASSYSSIGVGQTNTEAFF. The CDR3 DNA reads TGTGCCAGCAGTTACTCGTCTATTGGGGTAGGACAGACGAACACTGAAGCTTTCTTT.

This clonotype occurred many times. This chain links TRBV3-1 with TRBJ2-7; 11 bases are a match to TRBD1. This CDR3 is 15 amino acids long. From germline, CDR1 is LGHDT and CDR2 YNNKEL (reference sequence). The ends lost 4 bases at V and 6 bases at J; junction bases unmatched: 8. The CDR3, as DNA: TGTGCCAGCAGCCCCCTCGGGACAGGGGGGACCGAGCAGTACTTC. Its translation is CASSPLGTGGTEQYF.

In its sample, this clonotype was seen many times. V is TRBV15 and J is TRBJ2-7; the match to TRBD1 covers 7 bases. The CDR3 is 15 amino acids. Per germline, CDR1 LNHNV and CDR2 YYDKDF (reference sequence). V was pared by 7 bases and J by 0 bases, with 9 bases of the junction left unmatched. CDR3: CATTPDRLFSYEQYF. The DNA for the CDR3 is TGTGCCACCACCCCGGACAGGCTGTTCTCCTACGAGCAGTACTTC.

This clonotype came up many times. V gene TRBV14 combines with J gene TRBJ2-1; D is ambiguous. CDR3 length equals 12 residues. Trimming shortened V by 7 bases and J by 10 bases, and 14 bases separated the two germline ends. Germline assignment: CDR1 SGHDN and CDR2 FVKESK. The CDR3 DNA reads as TGTGCCAGCAACACCCTGGGGATGGAGCAGTTCTTC. Amino acid sequence: CASNTLGMEQFF. The full variable domain, its missing parts supplied by reference TRBV14 and TRBJ2-1, is EAGVTQFPSHSVIEKGQTVTLRCDPISGHDNLYWYRRVMGKEIKFLLHFVKESKQDESGMPNNRFLAERTGGTYSTLKVQPAELEDSGVYFCASNTLGMEQFFGPGTRLTVL.

Ten or more counts support this clonotype. J is TRBJ2-1 and V is TRBV7-9; 8 positions agree with TRBD2. Germline CDR1 is SEHNR and CDR2 is FQNEAQ (reference sequence). Unmatched junction bases numbered 8, after V lost 5 bases and J lost 8 bases. The CDR3 consists of 14 residues. The CDR3 bases are TGTGCCAGCAGCCCTACTAGCGGAATGGATGAGCAGTTCTTC. Translating gives CASSPTSGMDEQFF. Complete variable domain (other parts from reference TRBV7-9 and TRBJ2-1): DTGVSQNPRHKITKRGQNVTFRCDPISEHNRLYWYRQTLGQGPEFLTYFQNEAQLEKSRLLSDRFSAERPKGSFSTLEIQRTEQGDSAMYLCASSPTSGMDEQFFGPGTRLTVL.

This clonotype was seen more than once but under ten times. The V gene is TRBV4-3, the J gene TRBJ1-6; weak D call: TRBD1 (6 bases). With 1 base removed from V and 8 bases from J, the gap between germline ends came to 12 bases. This CDR3 is 15 amino acids long. The germline CDR1 and CDR2 sequences are LGHNA and YSLEER. CDR3 nucleotides: TGCGCCAGCAGCCAAGGAAGGCCAGGGGATTCACCCCTCCACTTT. Amino acid sequence: CASSQGRPGDSPLHF.

This clonotype appeared a few times. The CDR3 spells CAGALGRPSTDTQYF. In DNA, the CDR3 is TGTGCCGGGGCCTTGGGGCGCCCTAGCACAGATACGCAGTATTTT. The chain carries TRBV30 and TRBJ2-3; TRBD1 is a possible D gene (5 bases). This CDR3 has 15 residues. CDR1 and CDR2 (germline): GTSNPN, SVGIG (reference sequence). Trimming pared 8 bases from V and 0 bases from J, leaving 18 bases between.

Ten or more counts support this clonotype. The V gene is TRBV30, the J gene TRBJ2-3; 10 bases map to TRBD1. The CDR3 is 14 residues long. Germline CDR1 reads GTSNPN; CDR2 reads SVGIG (reference sequence). V lost 5 bases and J lost 2; bases outside the gene matches: 4. In DNA, the CDR3 is TGTGCCTGGGACAGGGGGCGGAACACAGATACGCAGTATTTT. It is translated as CAWDRGRNTDTQYF.

The sample holds a few counts of this clonotype. This chain uses TRBV18 with TRBJ2-7; D is possibly TRBD1 or TRBD2 (8 bases each). The germline CDR1 and CDR2 sequences are KGHSH and LQKENI. V shed 3 bases and J shed 3 bases, with 24 bases lying between them. The CDR3 is made up of 18 amino acids. The CDR3 DNA sequence: TGTGCCAGCTCACCCCGACTAGCGAAAAGCGACAGGGGCTACGAGCAGTACTTC. This sequence encodes CASSPRLAKSDRGYEQYF.

Points on this clonotype: Just one base apart from a much larger clone, this may be a read error. The rearrangement uses TRBV20-1 and TRBJ2-7; D not resolved. The CDR3 is 12 residues long. Germline CDR1 DFQATT, CDR2 SNEGSKA (reference sequence). The CDR3 bases are TGCGGTGCTAGAGACTCGGACTACGAGCAGTACTTC. Protein product: CGARDSDYEQYF.

There are a few counts of this clonotype. This rearrangement joins TRBV9 to TRBJ2-1, with 7 bases fitting TRBD1. Looked up from germline, CDR1 is SGDLS and CDR2 is YYNGEE. The CDR3 loop spans 15 amino acids. The V segment lost 0 bases and the J segment 3 bases; nucleotides outside the gene matches: 3. This chain's CDR3 is CASSVEGAFYNEQFF. The CDR3 region has the DNA TGTGCCAGCAGCGTAGAGGGGGCATTCTACAATGAGCAGTTCTTC.

V usage is TRBV18 and J usage is TRBJ1-4; D might be TRBD1 (6 bases). Trimming pared 5 bases from V and 4 bases from J, leaving 11 bases between. Germline lookup yields CDR1 KGHSH and CDR2 LQKENI. The CDR3 totals 14 residues. This chain's CDR3 is CASSRQAFNEKLFF. CDR3 nucleotide sequence: TGTGCCAGCTCAAGACAGGCCTTTAATGAAAAACTGTTTTTT.

There are many counts of this clonotype. The V call is TRBV12-3 or TRBV12-4, the J call TRBJ2-2; 10 bases match TRBD2. The V segment lost 6 bases and the J segment 5 bases; nucleotides outside the gene matches: 6. CDR3 length: 15 residues. The DNA of the CDR3 is TGTGCCAGCAGCATAGCGGGAGGTTGGACCGGGGAGCTGTTTTTT. This sequence encodes CASSIAGGWTGELFF.

Only a few counts were recorded for this clonotype. The chain recombines TRBV18 with TRBJ2-1, with TRBD2 matching over 10 bases. Germline V CDR1 and CDR2: KGHSH, LQKENI. V was clipped by 0 bases and J by 7 bases; unmatched bases: 9. The CDR3 runs 17 residues. CDR3: CASSPPMLAGAANEQFF. For the CDR3, the DNA is TGTGCCAGCTCACCACCGATGCTAGCGGGAGCTGCGAATGAGCAGTTCTTC.

The chain uses TRBV5-1 and TRBJ2-2, with D possibly matching TRBD2 (5 bases). The CDR3 length is 14 residues. V was clipped by 2 bases and J by 3 bases, with 8 bases between them. Germline loops: CDR1 SGHRS, CDR2 YFSETQ. CDR3 amino acids: CASSFRGYTGELFF. The CDR3 nucleotides read TGCGCCAGCAGCTTCCGCGGGTACACCGGGGAGCTGTTTTTT.

This clonotype was observed many times. CDR3 amino acids: CSAYGNTGELFF. CDR3 in DNA: TGCAGTGCTTACGGGAACACCGGGGAGCTGTTTTTT. The chain employs TRBV20-1 and TRBJ2-2; the D is unclear. Germline CDR1 and CDR2: DFQATT and SNEGSKA (reference sequence). CDR3 length equals 12 residues. V was shortened by 5 bases and J by 1 base, with 5 bases between the two germline ends.

Note on this clonotype: A single base separates this from a much larger clone, so it may be a read error. CDR3 in amino acids: CAWSVAAGISYEQYF. The CDR3 bases are TGTGCCTGGAGTGTAGCGGCGGGGATTTCCTACGAGCAGTACTTC. The chain has TRBV30 and TRBJ2-7; weak D call: TRBD2 (6 bases). This CDR3 region has 15 residues. The germline CDR1 and CDR2 sequences are GTSNPN and SVGIG (reference sequence). V shed 0 bases and J shed 1 base, with 13 bases lying between them.

This clonotype showed up many times. The chain carries TRBV24-1 and TRBJ2-7, with 10 bases matching TRBD2. Per the germline V gene, CDR1 is KGHDR and CDR2 is SFDVKD. CDR3 length: 13 residues. The ends lost 5 bases at V and 6 bases at J; junction bases unmatched: 3. The CDR3 DNA sequence: TGTGCCACCAGTGTTAGCGGGAGGCGCGAGCAGTACTTC. As protein: CATSVSGRREQYF.

This chain joins TRBV7-9 and TRBJ1-6; D possibly corresponds to TRBD1 (5 bases). This CDR3 has 15 amino acids. With 5 bases removed from V and 1 base from J, the gap between germline ends came to 9 bases. Germline V gives CDR1 SEHNR, CDR2 FQNEAQ (reference sequence). CDR3 amino acids: CASSAGKSYNSPLHF. In DNA form, the CDR3 reads TGTGCCAGCAGCGCAGGGAAATCCTATAATTCACCCCTCCACTTT.

This clonotype was detected only a few times. The chain recombines TRBV6-5 with TRBJ1-2; D not certain. Trimming pared 1 base from V and 2 bases from J, leaving 8 bases between. Germline loops: CDR1 MNHEY, CDR2 SVGAGI. This CDR3 has 14 residues. The CDR3 reads CASSYYPRNYGYTF. Written as DNA, the CDR3 is TGTGCCAGCAGTTACTACCCCAGAAACTATGGCTACACCTTC.